These 30 T cell receptor beta chains came from one sample sequenced in a study of cytomegalovirus exposure and HLA in healthy donors. The PCR was carried out with 60 Vbeta primers and 13 Jbeta primers. The repertoire was sequenced with immunoSEQ multiplex PCR; TCRdb's copy has only in-frame clones and lacks some. The sample lists 130,000 or so clones; approximately 84% were seen once. The specimen sequenced was PBMCs. The origin of the receptors is a woman aged 18-29 years in good health and CMV-seronegative.

The chain is built from TRBV6-5 and TRBJ2-5; 10 positions match TRBD2. The J segment lost 3 bases and the V segment lost 8 bases, leaving 6 bases of the junction unmatched. CDR1 is MNHEY, CDR2 SVGAGI, per germline. The CDR3 loop spans 14 amino acids. The CDR3 DNA reads as TGTGCCAGCTCCAGCGGACTAGCGGAAGAGACCCAGTACTTC. Translated, it gives CASSSGLAEETQYF.

This sequence joins TRBV6-5 and TRBJ2-3; possible D gene TRBD1, 7 bases. This CDR3 is built from 14 residues. With 8 bases removed from V and 5 bases from J, the gap between germline ends came to 17 bases. Germline V CDR1 and CDR2: MNHEY, SVGAGI. In nucleotides, the CDR3 is TGTGCCAGCCGACTGGAGGGGGCGAGAGATACGCAGTATTTT. Its protein is CASRLEGARDTQYF.

The rearrangement uses TRBV29-1 and TRBJ2-1; 14 bases are shared with TRBD2. Germline CDR1 SQVTM, CDR2 ANQGSEA. This CDR3 comprises 13 residues. J was trimmed by 9 bases and V by 7 bases; bases with no gene match: 5. This chain's CDR3 is CSAGTSGRGEQFF. The CDR3 nucleotides are TGCAGCGCTGGGACTAGCGGGAGAGGTGAGCAGTTCTTC.

There are a few counts of this clone. CDR3 in DNA: TGTGCCAGCAGCCGGGGGGGAGGGGATGGCTACACCTTC. It codes for CASSRGGGDGYTF. The chain uses TRBV6-6 and TRBJ1-2; D is possibly TRBD1 (5 bases). Trimming shortened V by 6 bases and J by 6 bases, and 14 bases separated the two germline ends. The CDR3 loop spans 13 amino acids. CDR1 MNHNY and CDR2 SVGAGI come from the germline V gene (reference sequence).

V and J are TRBV4-1 and TRBJ2-1; 12 bases match TRBD2. Germline lookup yields CDR1 MGHRA and CDR2 YSYEKL. The CDR3 is made up of 16 amino acids. Trimming at V came to 1 base and at J to 14 bases, leaving 12 bases not matched to a gene. The CDR3 sequence is CASSQVALAGGPAKFF. The CDR3 nucleotides are TGCGCCAGCAGCCAAGTCGCGCTAGCGGGAGGGCCGGCTAAGTTCTTC.

V is TRBV7-9 and J is TRBJ1-4; D is unclear. This CDR3 is 13 amino acids long. The V gene lost 1 base and the J gene lost 8 bases, with 8 bases spanning the gap. CDR1 SEHNR and CDR2 FQNEAQ come from the germline V gene (reference sequence). CDR3 DNA: TGTGCCAGCAGCTTAGACGCGGGGGAAAAACTGTTTTTT. Translation: CASSLDAGEKLFF.

This clone appeared a single time. This chain links TRBV4-1 with TRBJ1-2; no reliable D call. V dropped 4 bases and J dropped 2 bases, with 11 bases sitting between them. The CDR3 has 14 amino acids. The V gene's germline CDR1 is MGHRA and CDR2 YSYEKL. In DNA, the CDR3 is TGCGCCAGCAGCCCGATTGTCAGGAACTATGGCTACACCTTC. Encoded protein: CASSPIVRNYGYTF.

V gene TRBV30 combines with J gene TRBJ2-3; 11 nucleotides match TRBD2. This CDR3 spans 16 amino acids. Germline CDR1 GTSNPN, CDR2 SVGIG (reference sequence). V was clipped by 3 bases and J by 8 bases; unmatched bases: 13. The CDR3 bases are TGTGCCTGGAGCCTTTTACTAGCGGGGGAAGATGGTACGCAGTATTTT. Translation: CAWSLLLAGEDGTQYF. Variable domain in full (rest from reference TRBV30 and TRBJ2-3): SQTIHQWPATLVQPVGSPLSLECTVEGTSNPNLYWYRQAAGRGLQLLFYSVGIGQISSEVPQNLSASRPQDRQFILSSKKLLLSDSGFYLCAWSLLLAGEDGTQYFGPGTRLTVL.

The chain uses TRBV10-2 and TRBJ2-7, with TRBD2 identical over 7 bases. CDR3 length: 13 residues. Per germline, CDR1 WSHSY and CDR2 SAAADI. V lost 6 bases to trimming and J lost 6 bases; unmatched junction nucleotides: 8. The CDR3 spells CASRPSGRGEQYF. CDR3 bases: TGCGCCAGCAGGCCTAGCGGAAGGGGCGAGCAGTACTTC.

The gene calls are TRBV30 and TRBJ1-1, with 7 positions matching TRBD1. V was clipped by 2 bases and J by 7 bases; unmatched bases: 7. This CDR3 has 13 amino acids. The V gene's germline CDR1 is GTSNPN and CDR2 SVGIG (reference sequence). CDR3 sequence: CAWSRQGGGEAFF. As DNA, the CDR3 is TGTGCCTGGAGTCGACAGGGTGGGGGTGAAGCTTTCTTT.

The chain combines TRBV15 with TRBJ2-3, with TRBD1 identical over 10 bases. V shed 8 bases, J shed 4 bases, and the junction held 9 bases outside the gene matches. The CDR3 is made up of 15 amino acids. The germline gives CDR1 LNHNV, CDR2 YYDKDF (reference sequence). The CDR3 sequence: CATSVDRGSPDTQYF. CDR3 coding DNA: TGTGCCACCTCCGTGGACAGGGGGAGCCCAGATACGCAGTATTTT.

V usage is TRBV25-1 and J usage is TRBJ2-5; possible D gene TRBD1, 7 bases. Deletions cut 0 bases from V and 1 base from J, with 15 bases between. CDR1 MGHDK and CDR2 SYGVNS come from the germline V gene. This CDR3 has 17 residues. CDR3 bases: TGTGCCAGCAGTGAATATACAGGCGGGACAGCCCAAGAGACCCAGTACTTC. Protein: CASSEYTGGTAQETQYF.

The chain joins TRBV27 to TRBJ2-2; 7 positions agree with TRBD1. The germline CDR1 and CDR2 sequences are MNHEY and SMNVEV (reference sequence). The CDR3 length is 16 residues. With V trimmed by 5 bases and J by 3 bases, 9 bases remained unmatched. Here the CDR3 reads CASSPATGIDTGELFF. The CDR3 DNA sequence: TGTGCCAGCAGTCCAGCGACAGGGATCGACACCGGGGAGCTGTTTTTT.

The chain carries TRBV4-2 and TRBJ2-3, with D possibly being TRBD1 (5 bases). Per the germline V gene, CDR1 is LGHNA and CDR2 is YNFKEQ. The ends were cut back, 0 bases at V and 3 bases at J, with 16 bases in the middle. CDR3 length equals 17 residues. For the CDR3, the DNA is TGTGCCAGCAGCCAAGATTGGACACCAAAAAAAACAGATACGCAGTATTTT. Amino acid sequence: CASSQDWTPKKTDTQYF.

This clone was seen more than once but under ten times. The genes are TRBV10-3 and TRBJ1-5; perhaps TRBD1 as D (6 bases). The CDR3 is made up of 15 amino acids. Trimming stripped 3 bases from V and 4 bases from J, with 13 bases between. Germline CDR1 and CDR2: ENHRY and SYGVKD. CDR3 residues: CAISDSGVVNQPQHF. As DNA, the CDR3 is TGTGCCATCAGTGACTCAGGGGTAGTGAATCAGCCCCAGCATTTT.

The CDR3 DNA reads as TGTGCCCTCCCCCCGGACAGGACTTCTTACACCATATATTTT. As protein: CALPPDRTSYTIYF. The V gene is TRBV30, the J gene TRBJ1-3, with 7 bases matching TRBD1. Germline V gene data show CDR1 as GTSNPN and CDR2 as SVGIG (reference sequence). Trimming at V came to 8 bases and at J to 8 bases, leaving 15 bases not matched to a gene. The CDR3 runs 14 residues.

The chain combines TRBV5-1 with TRBJ1-3, with 9 bases aligning to TRBD1. CDR1 SGHRS and CDR2 YFSETQ come from the germline V gene. The J segment lost 0 bases and the V segment lost 2 bases, leaving 15 bases of the junction unmatched. The CDR3 spans 20 residues. The CDR3 DNA reads as TGCGCCAGCAGCTTAAAGTTCGGACAGGGGTACTGGCTCTCTGGAAACACCATATATTTT. It yields the protein CASSLKFGQGYWLSGNTIYF. Supplemented by reference TRBV5-1 and TRBJ1-3, the full variable domain reads KAGVTQTPRYLIKTRGQQVTLSCSPISGHRSVSWYQQTPGQGLQFLFEYFSETQRNKGNFPGRFSGRQFSNSRSEMNVSTLELGDSALYLCASSLKFGQGYWLSGNTIYFGEGSWLTVV.

The J gene is TRBJ1-1, the V gene TRBV6-4; 9 nucleotides line up with TRBD1. CDR3 length: 14 amino acids. Per the germline V gene, CDR1 is MRHNA and CDR2 is SNTAGT. J gave up 4 bases and V 4 bases, and 4 bases lay outside the gene matches. CDR3 amino acids: CASSVGQGSTEAFF. The CDR3 DNA is TGTGCCAGCAGTGTGGGACAGGGCTCCACTGAAGCTTTCTTT.

The chain combines TRBV6-5 with TRBJ1-2, with no clear D. The CDR3 covers 13 residues. V gave up 2 bases and J gave up 4 bases, with 8 bases separating them. Germline values: CDR1 MNHEY, CDR2 SVGAGI. The CDR3 coding sequence is TGTGCCAGCAGTTACGACACCTCCTATGGCTACACCTTC. Amino acid sequence: CASSYDTSYGYTF.

This chain uses TRBV7-6 with TRBJ1-5, with D unresolved. Trimming took 1 base from V and 7 from J, leaving 23 bases between them. The germline V gene has CDR1 SGHVS and CDR2 FNYEAQ. The CDR3 is 18 residues long. The CDR3 here is CASSLGISPSGVRQPQHF. DNA for the CDR3: TGTGCCAGCAGCTTAGGTATCAGCCCTTCCGGGGTTCGGCAGCCCCAGCATTTT.

This rearrangement joins TRBV2 to TRBJ1-5, with 7 bases fitting TRBD1. V dropped 7 bases and J dropped 6; count of bases not matched to a gene: 9. The CDR3 has 14 amino acids. CDR1 is SNHLY and CDR2 is FYNNEI in the germline V gene. The CDR3 spells CASTLGRGLQPQHF. CDR3 sequence (DNA): TGTGCCAGCACCTTAGGAAGGGGGCTTCAGCCCCAGCATTTT. The whole variable domain, filled in from reference TRBV2 and TRBJ1-5, reads EPEVTQTPSHQVTQMGQEVILRCVPISNHLYFYWYRQILGQKVEFLVSFYNNEISEKSEIFDDQFSVERPDGSNFTLKIRSTKLEDSAMYFCASTLGRGLQPQHFGDGTRLSIL.

This chain joins TRBV29-1 and TRBJ2-5, with 15 bases matching TRBD2. The junction had 3 bases not matched to a gene; V was cut back by 4 bases and J by 3 bases. The CDR3 sequence is 15 residues long. Germline values: CDR1 SQVTM, CDR2 ANQGSEA. The DNA of the CDR3 is TGCAGCGTTGCAGGGACTAGCGGGAGGAAAGAGACCCAGTACTTC. It yields the protein CSVAGTSGRKETQYF.

The V call is TRBV13, the J call TRBJ2-5, with a possible D match to TRBD2 (6 bases). There are 18 residues in the CDR3. The germline gives CDR1 PRHDT, CDR2 FYEKMQ (reference sequence). V was cut by 5 bases and J by 4 bases, with 26 bases left in between. CDR3 DNA: TGTGCCAGCAGCCTCTCCGGTTTGGGGGGAATAGATGGAGAGACCCAGTACTTC. It codes for CASSLSGLGGIDGETQYF.

This chain links TRBV5-1 with TRBJ2-7; 8 nucleotides agree with TRBD1. Germline values: CDR1 SGHRS, CDR2 YFSETQ. The V gene end was trimmed by 6 bases and the J gene end by 6 bases; junction bases not matched to a gene: 8. The CDR3 is 13 residues long. The CDR3 reads CASTSRGHGEQYF. The CDR3, as DNA: TGCGCCAGCACTTCCAGGGGGCATGGCGAGCAGTACTTC.

This clone came up a few times. The chain uses TRBV5-1 and TRBJ2-5, with D maybe TRBD2 (5 bases). The CDR3 is made up of 14 amino acids. The V end lost 5 bases, the J end lost 1 base, and 12 bases lay between the germline ends. Germline V gene lookup returns CDR1 SGHRS and CDR2 YFSETQ. This CDR3 is CASRPGLGQETQYF. The CDR3 DNA is TGCGCCAGCAGACCCGGACTGGGCCAAGAGACCCAGTACTTC.

The chain is built from TRBV29-1 and TRBJ1-1; 7 bases fit TRBD1. J was trimmed by 5 bases and V by 3 bases; bases with no gene match: 15. CDR3 size: 16 residues. Germline V CDR1 and CDR2: SQVTM, ANQGSEA. Here the CDR3 reads CSVDRGGTDASTEAFF. The CDR3 nucleotides are TGCAGCGTTGACCGAGGCGGGACAGACGCATCGACTGAAGCTTTCTTT.

This clone is a singleton in its sample. V and J are TRBV5-6 and TRBJ2-1; the match to TRBD2 covers 14 bases. The V segment lost 3 bases and the J segment 14 bases; nucleotides outside the gene matches: 7. CDR3 size: 14 residues. The germline V gene has CDR1 SGHDT and CDR2 YYEEEE. The CDR3 nucleotides read TGTGCCAGCAGCTCGGGACTAGCGGGAGCTTTAGAGTTCTTC. Its protein product is CASSSGLAGALEFF.

This chain uses TRBV5-6 with TRBJ2-7; 10 bases line up with TRBD1. The V segment lost 4 bases and the J segment 5 bases; nucleotides outside the gene matches: 6. The germline CDR1 and CDR2 sequences are SGHDT and YYEEEE. The length of the CDR3 is 14 residues. As DNA, the CDR3 is TGTGCCAGCAGCATCCCGGGACAGGGGCACGAGCAGTACTTC. Translated: CASSIPGQGHEQYF.

This clone was seen a handful of times. V gene TRBV18 combines with J gene TRBJ2-6; D may be TRBD1 (5 bases). This CDR3 is built from 15 residues. CDR1 and CDR2 from the germline V gene are KGHSH and LQKENI. Trimming left V 5 bases short and J 4 bases short, with 12 bases between. The CDR3 spells CASSGTGGGANVLTF. For the CDR3, the DNA is TGTGCCAGCTCAGGTACAGGTGGAGGGGCCAACGTCCTGACTTTC.

In this sample, this clone turned up a few times. The chain carries TRBV6-5 and TRBJ2-7; a weak D match, TRBD1 (6 bases). Germline V gene sequence: CDR1 MNHEY, CDR2 SVGAGI. This CDR3 contains 15 residues. Trimming left V 7 bases short and J 2 bases short, with 18 bases between. Written as DNA, the CDR3 is TGTGCCAGCACCATTTCCAGGGGATCCCCCTACGAGCAGTACTTC. This translates into CASTISRGSPYEQYF.